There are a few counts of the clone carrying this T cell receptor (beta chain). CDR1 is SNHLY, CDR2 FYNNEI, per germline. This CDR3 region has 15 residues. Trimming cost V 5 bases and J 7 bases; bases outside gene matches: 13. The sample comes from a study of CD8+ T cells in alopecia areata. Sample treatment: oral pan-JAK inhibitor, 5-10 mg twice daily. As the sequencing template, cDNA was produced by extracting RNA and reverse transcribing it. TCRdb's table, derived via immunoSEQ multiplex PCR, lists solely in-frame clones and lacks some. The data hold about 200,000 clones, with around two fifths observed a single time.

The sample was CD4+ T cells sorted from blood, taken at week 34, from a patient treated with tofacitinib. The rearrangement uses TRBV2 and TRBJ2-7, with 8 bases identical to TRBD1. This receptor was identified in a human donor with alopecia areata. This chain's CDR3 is CASSRKDRVLWEQYF. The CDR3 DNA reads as TGTGCCAGCAGTCGTAAGGACAGGGTCCTATGGGAGCAGTACTTC. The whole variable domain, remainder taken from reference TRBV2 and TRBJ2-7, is EPEVTQTPSHQVTQMGQEVILRCVPISNHLYFYWYRQILGQKVEFLVSFYNNEISEKSEIFDDQFSVERPDGSNFTLKIRSTKLEDSAMYFCASSRKDRVLWEQYFGPGTRLTVT.